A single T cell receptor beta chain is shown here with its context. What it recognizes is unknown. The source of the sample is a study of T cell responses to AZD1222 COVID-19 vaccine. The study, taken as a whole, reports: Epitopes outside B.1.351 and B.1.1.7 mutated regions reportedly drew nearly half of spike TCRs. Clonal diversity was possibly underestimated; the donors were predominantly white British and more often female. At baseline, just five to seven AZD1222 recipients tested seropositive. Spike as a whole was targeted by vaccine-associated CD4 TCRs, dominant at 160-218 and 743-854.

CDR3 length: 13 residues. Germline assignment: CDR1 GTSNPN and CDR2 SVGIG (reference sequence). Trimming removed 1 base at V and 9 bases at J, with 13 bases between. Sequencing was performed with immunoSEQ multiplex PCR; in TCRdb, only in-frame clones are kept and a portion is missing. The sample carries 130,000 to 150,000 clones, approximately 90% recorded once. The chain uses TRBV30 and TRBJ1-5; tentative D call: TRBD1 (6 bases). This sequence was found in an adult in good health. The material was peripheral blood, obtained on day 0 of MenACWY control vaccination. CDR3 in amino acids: CAWSGGTLLPQHF. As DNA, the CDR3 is TGTGCCTGGAGTGGAGGGACACTTTTGCCCCAGCATTTT.